This T cell receptor (beta chain) was recovered during a study of response to subunit inactivated influenza vaccine. Study results and limitations: Every seasonal influenza vaccination brings in few new T cells, the authors suggested.

V lost 0 bases to trimming and J lost 4 bases, with 13 bases between them. The CDR3 has 15 amino acids. Germline CDR1 is SGHKS and CDR2 is YYEKEE (reference sequence). This clonotype was seen only a few times. What it recognizes is unknown. One entry per CDR3 protein results from TCRdb running MiXCR on the RT-PCR reads. The table includes about 780,000 distinct CDR3 sequences, approximately 17% detected once. The sample was PBMCs from blood, taken 5 days after vaccination. The J gene is TRBJ1-2, the V gene TRBV5-5; possibly TRBD1 for D (5 bases). This receptor was obtained from a man between 50 and 59 years old who received an inactivated influenza vaccine. CDR3 region: CASSLAPAGSYGYTF. The CDR3 DNA follows: TGTGCCAGCAGCTTGGCTCCGGCAGGGTCCTATGGCTACACCTTC.